The 25 T cell receptor beta chains presented below share a single source sample, sequenced in a study of blood T cell repertoires in COVID-19. TCRdb's copy holds only in-frame clones and misses some; the assay was immunoSEQ multiplex PCR. The sample consists of 130,000 to 150,000 clones, around nine tenths of them appearing once. The sequencing input was peripheral blood. The source is a human donor in a cohort sampled during active COVID-19.

The count of this clone is one. The chain links TRBV28 to TRBJ1-5, with D unresolved. Germline values: CDR1 MDHEN, CDR2 SYDVKM. V was cut by 7 bases and J by 1 base, with 11 bases left in between. The CDR3 consists of 14 residues. CDR3 sequence (DNA): TGTGCCAGCAATCGAGGCCCCAGCAATCAGCCCCAGCATTTT. Its translation is CASNRGPSNQPQHF.

The V call is TRBV19, the J call TRBJ2-1, with 8 bases identical to TRBD2. The CDR3 is 15 amino acids. Trimming took 1 base from V and 6 from J; bases not matched to a gene: 5. Germline V gene lookup returns CDR1 LNHDA and CDR2 SQIVND (reference sequence). The CDR3 loop is CASSIVAGFTNEQFF. The CDR3 nucleotides read TGTGCCAGTAGTATAGTAGCGGGATTCACCAATGAGCAGTTCTTC.

V is TRBV28 and J is TRBJ1-3, with 8 nucleotides matching TRBD1. Germline V gene data show CDR1 as MDHEN and CDR2 as SYDVKM. Trimming cost V 3 bases and J 4 bases; bases outside gene matches: 5. The CDR3 consists of 15 residues. CDR3 coding DNA: TGTGCCAGCAGTTTCCCGACAGGGGTCGGAAACACCATATATTTT. This sequence encodes CASSFPTGVGNTIYF.

To note about this clone: Other DNA sequences from this sample encode an identical CDR3 as well. J is TRBJ1-5 and V is TRBV19; TRBD1 matches at 9 bases. The CDR3 loop spans 15 amino acids. The germline V gene has CDR1 LNHDA and CDR2 SQIVND (reference sequence). The V gene end was trimmed by 4 bases and the J gene end by 1 base; junction bases not matched to a gene: 2. For the CDR3, the DNA is TGTGCCAGTAGTAGGGACAGGGAGAGCAATCAGCCCCAGCATTTT. Its translation: CASSRDRESNQPQHF.

The rearrangement uses TRBV9 and TRBJ2-3; 11 bases align to TRBD2. Germline lookup yields CDR1 SGDLS and CDR2 YYNGEE. The CDR3 loop spans 19 amino acids. The ends lost 3 bases at V and 5 bases at J; junction bases unmatched: 17. In DNA, the CDR3 is TGTGCCAGCAGCGCCTCCCTTTTAGCGGGGGGGCTTTCCAGAGATACGCAGTATTTT. Its translation: CASSASLLAGGLSRDTQYF.

The V and J genes are TRBV7-2 and TRBJ2-5, with D tentatively TRBD2 (7 bases). CDR1 and CDR2 (germline): SGHTA, FQGNSA. Trimming stripped 1 base from V and 2 bases from J, with 14 bases between. The length of the CDR3 is 16 residues. The CDR3 reads CASSLVGAGAQETQYF. The CDR3 DNA reads TGTGCCAGCAGCTTAGTTGGGGCGGGGGCACAAGAGACCCAGTACTTC.

The chain joins TRBV9 to TRBJ1-1, with a tentative D call TRBD1 (5 bases). The CDR3 sequence is 15 residues long. Germline values: CDR1 SGDLS, CDR2 YYNGEE. V dropped 2 bases and J dropped 1 base, with 12 bases sitting between them. CDR3 loop: CASSVAGYSNTEAFF. The DNA for the CDR3 is TGTGCCAGCAGCGTTGCAGGGTACTCGAACACTGAAGCTTTCTTT.

The chain uses TRBV28 and TRBJ2-1, with 7 bases identical to TRBD2. The CDR3 has 16 amino acids. Germline V gene sequence: CDR1 MDHEN, CDR2 SYDVKM. Germline trimming cut 7 bases from V and 0 bases from J; bases unmatched to any gene: 9. The CDR3 protein is CASTQSGGSSYNEQFF. CDR3 sequence (DNA): TGTGCCAGCACCCAATCCGGGGGGAGCTCCTACAATGAGCAGTTCTTC.

The chain has TRBV4-3 and TRBJ2-1; D gene unclear. Trimming left V 4 bases short and J 3 bases short, with 16 bases between. This CDR3 is built from 16 residues. Germline values: CDR1 LGHNA, CDR2 YSLEER. DNA for the CDR3: TGCGCCAGCAGCCCCTACGGGTCGAACTACTACAATGAGCAGTTCTTC. Protein: CASSPYGSNYYNEQFF.

The DNA for the CDR3 is TGTGCCAGCAGCCCAACGACATATGGCTACACCTTC. Translated, it gives CASSPTTYGYTF. The rearrangement links TRBV14 to TRBJ1-2; D remains ambiguous. V dropped 4 bases and J dropped 5 bases, with 8 bases sitting between them. Germline lookup yields CDR1 SGHDN and CDR2 FVKESK. The CDR3 is made up of 12 amino acids.

V is TRBV7-9 and J is TRBJ2-1; TRBD1 might be the D (6 bases). The CDR3 contains 12 residues. Between the trimmed V and J ends, which lost 5 bases and 9 bases, there was a span of 11 bases. CDR1 and CDR2 from the germline V gene are SEHNR and FQNEAQ (reference sequence). This chain's CDR3 is CASSVQGFEQFF. The CDR3, as DNA: TGTGCCAGCAGCGTACAGGGATTTGAGCAGTTCTTC. Filled out from reference TRBV7-9 and TRBJ2-1, the complete variable domain reads DTGVSQNPRHKITKRGQNVTFRCDPISEHNRLYWYRQTLGQGPEFLTYFQNEAQLEKSRLLSDRFSAERPKGSFSTLEIQRTEQGDSAMYLCASSVQGFEQFFGPGTRLTVL.

This clone was found once. The rearrangement uses TRBV7-2 and TRBJ2-3; D unclear. The CDR3 length is 14 residues. Germline CDR1 SGHTA, CDR2 FQGNSA. With 5 bases removed from V and 4 bases from J, the gap between germline ends came to 13 bases. Here the CDR3 reads CASSTYLESDTQYF. The CDR3 DNA reads TGTGCCAGCAGCACCTACCTCGAGTCAGATACGCAGTATTTT.

This sequence joins TRBV11-2 and TRBJ2-3; the match to TRBD1 covers 7 bases. Trimming took 5 bases from V and 1 from J; bases not matched to a gene: 6. The CDR3 loop spans 15 amino acids. CDR1 is SGHAT and CDR2 is FQNNGV in the germline V gene. The CDR3 DNA follows: TGTGCCAGCAGCCAAAACAGGGGAGGCACAGATACGCAGTATTTT. This codes for CASSQNRGGTDTQYF.

This chain connects TRBV6-5 to TRBJ2-7; 8 bases line up with TRBD1. CDR3 size: 15 residues. J was trimmed by 3 bases and V by 2 bases; bases with no gene match: 6. CDR1 and CDR2 from the germline V gene are MNHEY and SVGAGI. CDR3 nucleotides: TGTGCCAGCAGTTACGGAGGGACAGGAAACTACGAGCAGTACTTC. It is translated as CASSYGGTGNYEQYF.

The V gene is TRBV9, the J gene TRBJ2-3; a possible D gene is TRBD1 (5 bases). The germline V gene has CDR1 SGDLS and CDR2 YYNGEE. Trimming removed 3 bases at V and 5 bases at J, with 10 bases between. The CDR3 runs 13 residues. Here the CDR3 DNA reads TGTGCCAGCAGCGCCTCCGGACAAGATACGCAGTATTTT. Its protein product is CASSASGQDTQYF.

The genes are TRBV30 and TRBJ1-2, with 11 bases fitting TRBD1. This CDR3 is 15 amino acids long. Germline trimming cut 3 bases from V and 4 bases from J; bases unmatched to any gene: 7. CDR1 and CDR2 (germline): GTSNPN, SVGIG (reference sequence). The CDR3 here is CAWSTGTGGFYGYTF. DNA for the CDR3: TGTGCCTGGAGCACCGGGACAGGGGGTTTCTATGGCTACACCTTC.

The rearrangement joins TRBV15 to TRBJ2-5; D remains ambiguous. V was clipped by 0 bases and J by 5 bases, with 7 bases between them. This CDR3 spans 13 amino acids. The V gene's germline CDR1 is LNHNV and CDR2 YYDKDF (reference sequence). The CDR3 loop is CATSRETRETQYF. The CDR3 coding sequence is TGTGCCACCAGCAGAGAAACCCGGGAGACCCAGTACTTC.

This chain links TRBV6-2 or TRBV6-3 with TRBJ1-5; D is ambiguous. V was shortened by 4 bases and J by 6 bases, with 7 bases between the two germline ends. There are 12 residues in the CDR3. Germline CDR1 MNHEY, CDR2 SVGEGT. In DNA form, the CDR3 reads TGTGCCAGCAGTTTGTTCAGTCAGCCCCAGCATTTT. Its protein is CASSLFSQPQHF.

The chain recombines TRBV25-1 with TRBJ1-1; D is ambiguous. Per the germline V gene, CDR1 is MGHDK and CDR2 is SYGVNS. The CDR3 extends over 13 amino acids. The V end lost 5 bases, the J end lost 1 base, and 8 bases lay between the germline ends. DNA for the CDR3: TGTGCCAGCAGTCGGGGAGGGAACACTGAAGCTTTCTTT. It encodes CASSRGGNTEAFF.

V gene TRBV4-2 combines with J gene TRBJ2-1; possibly TRBD2 for D (6 bases). The V end was cut by 1 base, the J end by 0 bases, with 16 bases between. Germline V CDR1 and CDR2: LGHNA, YNFKEQ. This CDR3 spans 18 amino acids. This CDR3 is CASSQVSRYGGSYNEQFF. CDR3 bases: TGTGCCAGCAGCCAAGTTTCCAGGTACGGGGGCTCCTACAATGAGCAGTTCTTC.

The chain is built from TRBV4-1 and TRBJ1-5; D possibly corresponds to TRBD1 (6 bases). Germline V gene sequence: CDR1 MGHRA, CDR2 YSYEKL. V shed 3 bases and J shed 1 base, with 22 bases lying between them. This CDR3 region has 19 residues. In DNA, the CDR3 is TGCGCCAGCAGCCATGGGGGGAGCAGGGGCGGGGGCAGCAATCAGCCCCAGCATTTT. Protein product: CASSHGGSRGGGSNQPQHF.

This chain's CDR3 is CATSDPQGDTDTQYF. The CDR3 bases are TGTGCCACCAGTGACCCACAGGGGGACACAGATACGCAGTATTTT. This sequence joins TRBV24-1 and TRBJ2-3; the match to TRBD1 covers 8 bases. The CDR3 loop spans 15 amino acids. Germline values: CDR1 KGHDR, CDR2 SFDVKD. The J segment lost 2 bases and the V segment lost 4 bases, leaving 4 bases of the junction unmatched.

The chain employs TRBV19 and TRBJ2-3, with TRBD2 identical over 10 bases. The CDR3 is made up of 14 amino acids. Germline V lookup: CDR1 LNHDA, CDR2 SQIVND (reference sequence). V trimming: 6 bases; J trimming: 7 bases; junction bases outside the gene matches: 7. Here the CDR3 DNA reads TGTGCCAGTAGGGAAACTAGCGGGACCTATACGCAGTATTTT. This translates into CASRETSGTYTQYF.

This clone was seen only a few times. This rearrangement joins TRBV5-6 to TRBJ2-6, with D unclear. The CDR3 is 15 amino acids. Germline V CDR1 and CDR2: SGHDT, YYEEEE. V was shortened by 4 bases and J by 0 bases, with 8 bases between the two germline ends. CDR3 nucleotide sequence: TGTGCCAGCAGCCTTAGGAGCTCTGGGGCCAACGTCCTGACTTTC. Its protein is CASSLRSSGANVLTF.

J is TRBJ2-6 and V is TRBV19, with 8 bases matching TRBD1. Trimming took 7 bases from V and 0 from J; bases not matched to a gene: 11. Looked up from germline, CDR1 is LNHDA and CDR2 is SQIVND (reference sequence). The length of the CDR3 is 18 residues. CDR3 in DNA: TGTGCCAGTATCTCCGGCAGGGGGCTTGACTCTGGGGCCAACGTCCTGACTTTC. It translates to CASISGRGLDSGANVLTF.